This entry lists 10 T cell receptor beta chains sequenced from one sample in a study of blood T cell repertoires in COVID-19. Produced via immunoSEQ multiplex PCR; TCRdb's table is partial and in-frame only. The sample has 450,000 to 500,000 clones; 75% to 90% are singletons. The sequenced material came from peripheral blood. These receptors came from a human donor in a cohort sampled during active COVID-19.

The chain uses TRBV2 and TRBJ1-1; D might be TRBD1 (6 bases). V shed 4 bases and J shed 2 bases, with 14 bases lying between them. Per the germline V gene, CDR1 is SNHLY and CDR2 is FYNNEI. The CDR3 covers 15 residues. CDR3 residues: CASSVQGLENTEAFF. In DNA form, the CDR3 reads TGTGCCAGCAGTGTACAGGGTCTTGAAAACACTGAAGCTTTCTTT. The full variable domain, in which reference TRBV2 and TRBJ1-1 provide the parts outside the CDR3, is EPEVTQTPSHQVTQMGQEVILRCVPISNHLYFYWYRQILGQKVEFLVSFYNNEISEKSEIFDDQFSVERPDGSNFTLKIRSTKLEDSAMYFCASSVQGLENTEAFFGQGTRLTVV.

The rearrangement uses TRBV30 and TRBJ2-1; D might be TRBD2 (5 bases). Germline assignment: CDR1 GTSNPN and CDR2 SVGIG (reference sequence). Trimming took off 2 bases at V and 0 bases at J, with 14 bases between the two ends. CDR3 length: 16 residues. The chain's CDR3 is CAWSNFRGLSYNEQFF. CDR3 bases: TGTGCCTGGAGTAACTTTCGAGGGCTCTCCTACAATGAGCAGTTCTTC.

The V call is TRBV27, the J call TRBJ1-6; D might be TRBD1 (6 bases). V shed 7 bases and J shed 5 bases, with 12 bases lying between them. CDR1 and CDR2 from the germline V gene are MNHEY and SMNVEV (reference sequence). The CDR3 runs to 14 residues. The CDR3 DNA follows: TGTGCCAGCACCTTGAACAGGGATAATTCACCCCTCCACTTT. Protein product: CASTLNRDNSPLHF.

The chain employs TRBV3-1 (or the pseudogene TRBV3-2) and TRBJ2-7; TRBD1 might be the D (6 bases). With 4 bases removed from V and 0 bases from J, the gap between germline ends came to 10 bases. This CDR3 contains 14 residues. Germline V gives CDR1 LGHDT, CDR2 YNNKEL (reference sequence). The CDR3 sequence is CASSPLDSSYEQYF. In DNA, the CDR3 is TGTGCCAGCAGCCCATTGGACAGCTCCTACGAGCAGTACTTC.

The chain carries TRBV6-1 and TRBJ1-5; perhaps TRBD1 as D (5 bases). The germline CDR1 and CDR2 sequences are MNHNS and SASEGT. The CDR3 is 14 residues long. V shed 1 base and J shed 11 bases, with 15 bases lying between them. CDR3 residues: CASSEGGDVRTQHF. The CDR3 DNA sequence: TGTGCCAGCAGTGAAGGGGGCGACGTCCGAACCCAGCATTTT.

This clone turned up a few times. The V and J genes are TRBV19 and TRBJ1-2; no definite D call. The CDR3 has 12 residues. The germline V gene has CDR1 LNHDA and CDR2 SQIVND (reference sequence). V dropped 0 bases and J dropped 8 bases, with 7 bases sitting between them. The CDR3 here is CASSIERRGYTF. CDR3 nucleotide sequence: TGTGCCAGTAGTATAGAGCGGCGGGGCTACACCTTC. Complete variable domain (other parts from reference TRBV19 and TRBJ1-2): DGGITQSPKYLFRKEGQNVTLSCEQNLNHDAMYWYRQDPGQGLRLIYYSQIVNDFQKGDIAEGYSVSREKKESFPLTVTSAQKNPTAFYLCASSIERRGYTFGSGTRLTVV.

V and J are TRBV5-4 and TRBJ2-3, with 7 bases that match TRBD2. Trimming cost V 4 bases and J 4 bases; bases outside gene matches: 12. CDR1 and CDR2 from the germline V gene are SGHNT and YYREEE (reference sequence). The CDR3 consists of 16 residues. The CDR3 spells CASSQRLARSADTQYF. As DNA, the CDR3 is TGTGCCAGCAGCCAGAGACTAGCCAGGAGTGCAGATACGCAGTATTTT.

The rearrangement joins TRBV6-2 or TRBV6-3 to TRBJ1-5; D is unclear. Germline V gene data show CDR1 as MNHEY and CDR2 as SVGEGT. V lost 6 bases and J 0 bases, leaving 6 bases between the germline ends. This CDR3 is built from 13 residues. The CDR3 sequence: CASSPYSNQPQHF. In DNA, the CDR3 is TGTGCCAGCAGCCCCTATAGCAATCAGCCCCAGCATTTT.

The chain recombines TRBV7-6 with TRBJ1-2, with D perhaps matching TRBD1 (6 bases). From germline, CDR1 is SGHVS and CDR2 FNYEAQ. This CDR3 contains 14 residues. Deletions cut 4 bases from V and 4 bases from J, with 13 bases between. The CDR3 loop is CASSSRGGGYGYTF. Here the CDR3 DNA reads TGTGCCAGCAGCTCCCGGGGGGGCGGCTATGGCTACACCTTC.

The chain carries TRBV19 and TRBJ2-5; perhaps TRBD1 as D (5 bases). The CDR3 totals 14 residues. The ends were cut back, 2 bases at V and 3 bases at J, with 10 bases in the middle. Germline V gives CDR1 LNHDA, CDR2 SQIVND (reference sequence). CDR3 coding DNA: TGTGCCAGTAGTATACAGGGCAGCGAAGAGACCCAGTACTTC. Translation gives CASSIQGSEETQYF.